Below, one TCR beta chain is given with its context. As yet, its antigen is unknown. Germline values: CDR1 MDHEN, CDR2 SYDVKM. The CDR3 extends over 14 amino acids. Between the trimmed V and J ends, which lost 4 bases and 1 base, there was a span of 7 bases. The sample is drawn from a study of shared clonotypes between healthy human individuals. Study summary: Used for every donor were three CD4 naive, three CD4 memory, two CD8 naive and one CD8 memory plate. Whole-study results and caveats: Unshared clonotypes carried lower generation probabilities than those common to all four donors.

Original data processing: Filtering differed, since immunoSEQ gave only junction sequences and no quality scores. The assay was immunoSEQ multiplex PCR, and TCRdb's table has in-frame clones only and misses some. The DNA gave D and trimming, while V, J and clone size come from that table. The repertoire holds about 960,000 clones, with about 80% as singletons. The V call is TRBV28, the J call TRBJ1-4; the D is unclear. The TCR sequence derives from a man aged 18 to 29 in good health. The sequenced sample was memory CD4+ T cells sorted from blood. Subset defined: CD45RA-negative fraction. This chain's CDR3 is CASSWGGTNEKLFF. Here the CDR3 DNA reads TGTGCCAGCAGTTGGGGAGGAACTAATGAAAAACTGTTTTTT.